This T cell receptor (beta chain) was observed in a study of shared clonotypes between healthy human individuals. General study points: Relative to their counterparts shared across all four donors, non-shared clonotypes exhibited diminished generation probabilities.

The study separated CD4+ cells into CD45RA+ naive and CD45RA-negative memory subsets. Comment on this clone: Its cognate antigen is unknown.

Here immunoSEQ multiplex PCR was the method, and the copy in TCRdb shows in-frame clones only, minus some. There are millions of clones in the sample; approximately 93% occur only once, and 0.39% lies in the top ten. The CDR3 consists of 15 residues. The V and J ends lost 2 bases and 1 base respectively, with 11 bases between them. Germline V gene data show CDR1 as MNHEY and CDR2 as SVGAGI. This receptor was taken from a man aged 18-30 years in good health. Some clones in this sample may be carry-over from other donors' samples. The specimen sequenced was naive CD4+ T cells from PBMCs. The subset: CD45RA+ positively selected. The chain recombines TRBV6-5 with TRBJ2-5, with D possibly matching TRBD1 (6 bases). CDR3 nucleotides: TGTGCCAGCAGTTACGCCGGACAGACCCAAGAGACCCAGTACTTC. Amino acids: CASSYAGQTQETQYF.